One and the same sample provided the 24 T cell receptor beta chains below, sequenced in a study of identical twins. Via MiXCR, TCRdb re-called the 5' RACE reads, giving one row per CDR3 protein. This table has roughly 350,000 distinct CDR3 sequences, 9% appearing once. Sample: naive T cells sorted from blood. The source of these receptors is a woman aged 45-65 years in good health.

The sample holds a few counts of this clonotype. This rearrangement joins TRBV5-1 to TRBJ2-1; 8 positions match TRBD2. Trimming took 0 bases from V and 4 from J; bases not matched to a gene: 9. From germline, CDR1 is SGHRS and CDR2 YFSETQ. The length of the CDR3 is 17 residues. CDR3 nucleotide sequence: TGCGCCAGCAGCTTGGGAGATAGCGGGACGAATTACAATGAGCAGTTCTTC. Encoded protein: CASSLGDSGTNYNEQFF.

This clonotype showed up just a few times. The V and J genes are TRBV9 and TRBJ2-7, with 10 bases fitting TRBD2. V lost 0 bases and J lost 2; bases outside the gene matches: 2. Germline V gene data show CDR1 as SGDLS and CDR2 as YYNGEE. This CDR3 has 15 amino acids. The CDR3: CASSVGLAGAYEQYF. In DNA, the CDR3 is TGTGCCAGCAGCGTAGGGCTAGCGGGGGCCTACGAGCAGTACTTC.

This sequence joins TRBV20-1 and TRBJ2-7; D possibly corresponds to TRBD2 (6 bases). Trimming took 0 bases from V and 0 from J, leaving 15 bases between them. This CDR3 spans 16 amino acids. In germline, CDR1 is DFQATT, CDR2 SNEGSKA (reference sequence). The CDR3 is CSARDPSGPSSYEQYF. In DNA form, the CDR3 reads TGCAGTGCTAGAGATCCCAGCGGGCCTAGCTCCTACGAGCAGTACTTC.

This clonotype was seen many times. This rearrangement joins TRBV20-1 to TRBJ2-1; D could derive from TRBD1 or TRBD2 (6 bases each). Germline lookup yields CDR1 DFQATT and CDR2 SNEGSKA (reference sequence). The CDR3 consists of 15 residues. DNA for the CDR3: TGCAGCAGCGGTGGAGGGGGAAGCTCCTACAATGAGCAGTTCTTC. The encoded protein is CSSGGGGSSYNEQFF.

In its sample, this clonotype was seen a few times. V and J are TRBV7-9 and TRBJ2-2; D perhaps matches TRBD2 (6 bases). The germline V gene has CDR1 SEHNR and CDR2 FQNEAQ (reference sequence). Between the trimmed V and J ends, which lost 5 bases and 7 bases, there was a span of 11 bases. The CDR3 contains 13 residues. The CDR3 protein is CASSPRDFGELFF. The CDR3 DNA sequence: TGTGCCAGCAGCCCGAGGGACTTCGGGGAGCTGTTTTTT.

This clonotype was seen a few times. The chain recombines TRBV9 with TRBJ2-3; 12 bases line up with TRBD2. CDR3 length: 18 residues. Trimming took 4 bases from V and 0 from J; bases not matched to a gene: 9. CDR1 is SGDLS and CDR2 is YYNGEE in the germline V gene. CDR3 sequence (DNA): TGTGCCAGCAGCTTGGAGGCTAGCGGGAGGGTTAGCACAGATACGCAGTATTTT. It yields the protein CASSLEASGRVSTDTQYF.

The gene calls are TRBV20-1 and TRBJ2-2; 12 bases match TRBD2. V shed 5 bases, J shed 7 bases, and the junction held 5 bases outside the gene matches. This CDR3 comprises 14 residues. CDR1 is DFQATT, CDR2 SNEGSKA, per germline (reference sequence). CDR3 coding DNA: TGCAGTGCTCTAGCGGGAGGGCCAAACGGGGAGCTGTTTTTT. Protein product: CSALAGGPNGELFF.

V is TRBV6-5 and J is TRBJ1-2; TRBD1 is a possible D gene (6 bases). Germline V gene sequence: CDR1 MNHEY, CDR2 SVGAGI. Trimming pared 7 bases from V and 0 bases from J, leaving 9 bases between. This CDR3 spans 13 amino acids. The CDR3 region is CASIRGANYGYTF. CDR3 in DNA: TGTGCCAGCATCAGGGGCGCTAACTATGGCTACACCTTC.

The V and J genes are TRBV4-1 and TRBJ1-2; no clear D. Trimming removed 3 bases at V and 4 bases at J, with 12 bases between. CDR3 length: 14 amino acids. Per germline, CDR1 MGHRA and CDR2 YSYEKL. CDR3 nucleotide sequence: TGCGCCAGCAGCCAGGTCCGAGGGTCCTATGGCTACACCTTC. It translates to CASSQVRGSYGYTF.

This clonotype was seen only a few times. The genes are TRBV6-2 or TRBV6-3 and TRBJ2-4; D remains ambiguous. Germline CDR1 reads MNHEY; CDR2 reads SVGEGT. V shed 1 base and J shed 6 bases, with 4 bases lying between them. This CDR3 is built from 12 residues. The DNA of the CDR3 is TGTGCCAGCAGTTACTTCCCAAACATTCAGTACTTC. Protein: CASSYFPNIQYF.

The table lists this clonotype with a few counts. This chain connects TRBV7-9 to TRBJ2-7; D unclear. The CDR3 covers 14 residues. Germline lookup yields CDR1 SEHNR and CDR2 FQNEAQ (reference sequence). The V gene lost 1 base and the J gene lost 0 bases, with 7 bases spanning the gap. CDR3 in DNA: TGTGCCAGCAGCTTAGTTACGGGCTCCTACGAGCAGTACTTC. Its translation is CASSLVTGSYEQYF.

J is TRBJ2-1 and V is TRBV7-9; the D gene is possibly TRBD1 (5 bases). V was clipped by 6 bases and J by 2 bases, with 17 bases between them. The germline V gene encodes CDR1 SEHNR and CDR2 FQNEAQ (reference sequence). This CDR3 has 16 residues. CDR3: CASRPLGAGTYNEQFF. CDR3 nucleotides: TGTGCCAGCAGACCTCTTGGGGCAGGCACCTACAATGAGCAGTTCTTC.

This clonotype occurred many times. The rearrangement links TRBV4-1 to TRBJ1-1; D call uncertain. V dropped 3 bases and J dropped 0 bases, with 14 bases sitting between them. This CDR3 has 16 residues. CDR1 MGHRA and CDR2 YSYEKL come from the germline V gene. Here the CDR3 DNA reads TGCGCCAGCAGCCACCTACTGGGTGGGATGAACACTGAAGCTTTCTTT. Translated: CASSHLLGGMNTEAFF.

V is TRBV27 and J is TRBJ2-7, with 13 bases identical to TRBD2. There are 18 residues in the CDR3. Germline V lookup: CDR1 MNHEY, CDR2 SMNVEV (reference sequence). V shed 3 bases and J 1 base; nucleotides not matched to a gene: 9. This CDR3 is CASSFLGLAGDDSYEQYF. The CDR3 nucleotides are TGTGCCAGCAGTTTCCTAGGACTAGCGGGAGACGATTCCTACGAGCAGTACTTC.

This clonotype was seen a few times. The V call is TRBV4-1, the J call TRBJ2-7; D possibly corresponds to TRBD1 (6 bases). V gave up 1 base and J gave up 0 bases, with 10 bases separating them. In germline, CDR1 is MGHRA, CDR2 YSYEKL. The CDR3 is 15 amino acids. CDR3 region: CASSQAQGSSYEQYF. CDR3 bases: TGCGCCAGCAGCCAAGCCCAGGGGAGCTCCTACGAGCAGTACTTC.

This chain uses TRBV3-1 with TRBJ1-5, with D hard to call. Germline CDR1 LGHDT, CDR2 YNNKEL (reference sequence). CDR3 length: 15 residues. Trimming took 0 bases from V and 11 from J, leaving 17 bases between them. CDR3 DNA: TGTGCCAGCAGCCAAGATCGATCTTGGGTGCAGGCCCAGCATTTT. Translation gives CASSQDRSWVQAQHF.

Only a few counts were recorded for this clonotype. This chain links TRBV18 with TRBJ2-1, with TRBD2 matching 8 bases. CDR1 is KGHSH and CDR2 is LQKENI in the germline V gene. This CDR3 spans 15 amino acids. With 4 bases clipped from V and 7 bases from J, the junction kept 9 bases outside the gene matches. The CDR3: CASSLPGTRGNEQFF. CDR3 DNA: TGTGCCAGCTCACTCCCCGGGACTAGGGGGAATGAGCAGTTCTTC.

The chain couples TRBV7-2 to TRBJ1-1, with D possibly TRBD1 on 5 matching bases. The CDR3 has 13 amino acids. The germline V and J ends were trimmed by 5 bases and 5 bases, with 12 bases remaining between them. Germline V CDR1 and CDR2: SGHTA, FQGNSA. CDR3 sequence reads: CASSTHRQTEAFF. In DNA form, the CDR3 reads TGTGCCAGCAGCACCCACCGACAGACTGAAGCTTTCTTT.

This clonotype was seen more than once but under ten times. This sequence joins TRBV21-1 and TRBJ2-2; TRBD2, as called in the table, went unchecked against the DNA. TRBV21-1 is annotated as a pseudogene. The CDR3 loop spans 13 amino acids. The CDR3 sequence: CASDREDTGELFF. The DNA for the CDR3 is TGTGCCAGCGATAGGGAGGACACCGGGGAGCTGTTTTTT.

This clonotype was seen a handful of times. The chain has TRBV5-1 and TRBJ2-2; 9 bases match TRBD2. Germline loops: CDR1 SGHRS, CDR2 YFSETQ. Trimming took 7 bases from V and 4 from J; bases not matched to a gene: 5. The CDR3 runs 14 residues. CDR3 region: CASGVAGVTGELFF. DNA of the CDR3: TGCGCCAGCGGTGTAGCGGGAGTCACCGGGGAGCTGTTTTTT.

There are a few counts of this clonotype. Written as DNA, the CDR3 is TGTGCCACCAGTGATTCTATCAGCGGGAGGGCCTCGGAGCAGTTCTTC. Protein: CATSDSISGRASEQFF. The chain combines TRBV24-1 with TRBJ2-1, with 10 bases matching TRBD2. The CDR3 runs 16 residues. Germline CDR1 KGHDR, CDR2 SFDVKD. The ends lost 2 bases at V and 10 bases at J; junction bases unmatched: 10.

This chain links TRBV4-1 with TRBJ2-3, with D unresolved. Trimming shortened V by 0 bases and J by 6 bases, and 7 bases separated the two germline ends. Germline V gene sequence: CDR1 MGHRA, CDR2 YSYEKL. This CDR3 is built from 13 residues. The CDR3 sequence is CASSQDEGDTQYF. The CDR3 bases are TGCGCCAGCAGCCAAGATGAAGGGGATACGCAGTATTTT.

CDR3 coding DNA: TGTGCCAGCAGTTATTCAGAATACGAGCAGTACGTC. This codes for CASSYSEYEQYV. V is TRBV6-6 and J is TRBJ2-7; D ambiguous. Germline values: CDR1 MNHNY, CDR2 SVGAGI (reference sequence). V lost 3 bases and J 4 bases, leaving 7 bases between the germline ends. The CDR3 runs 12 residues.

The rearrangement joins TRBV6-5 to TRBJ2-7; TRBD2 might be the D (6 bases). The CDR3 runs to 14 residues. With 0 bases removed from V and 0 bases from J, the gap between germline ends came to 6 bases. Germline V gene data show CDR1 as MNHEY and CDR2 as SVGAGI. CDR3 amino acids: CASSYSRGSYEQYV. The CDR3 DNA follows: TGTGCCAGCAGTTACTCGCGGGGCTCCTACGAGCAGTACGTC.